Presented here are 5 T cell receptor beta chains from one specimen sequenced in a study of identifying expanded T cells in peripheral blood. Libraries were prepared by immunoSEQ multiplex PCR; TCRdb keeps only in-frame clonotypes and omits some of them. The sample lists around 91,000 clones; about 87% were seen once. Source material: blood. The receptors come from a person between 18 and 70 years old in good health.

The chain couples TRBV11-2 to TRBJ2-5; D unclear. Trimming stripped 1 base from V and 2 bases from J, with 5 bases between. The CDR3 length is 13 residues. Germline assignment: CDR1 SGHAT and CDR2 FQNNGV. The CDR3 DNA sequence: TGTGCCAGCAGCTTAGGGCAGCAAGAGACCCAGTACTTC. Residues: CASSLGQQETQYF.

The chain carries TRBV7-2 and TRBJ1-1; D is uncertain. The CDR3 length is 12 residues. Germline V gene data show CDR1 as SGHTA and CDR2 as FQGNSA. The V gene lost 1 base and the J gene lost 4 bases, with 4 bases spanning the gap. CDR3 sequence (DNA): TGTGCCAGCAGCTTAGACACCACTGAAGCTTTCTTT. It translates to CASSLDTTEAFF.

This clone appeared a single time. The chain has TRBV15 and TRBJ2-1, with TRBD2 matching over 16 bases. The germline CDR1 and CDR2 sequences are LNHNV and YYDKDF (reference sequence). The length of the CDR3 is 17 residues. V shed 3 bases, J shed 5 bases, and the junction held 4 bases outside the gene matches. CDR3 protein: CATSRGLAGGPNNEQFF. The DNA of the CDR3 is TGTGCCACCAGCAGGGGACTAGCGGGAGGGCCCAACAATGAGCAGTTCTTC.

This chain joins TRBV7-2 and TRBJ2-6, with D hard to call. Germline lookup yields CDR1 SGHTA and CDR2 FQGNSA. V gave up 5 bases and J gave up 0 bases, with 5 bases separating them. The CDR3 length is 14 residues. The CDR3 region has the DNA TGTGCCAGCAGCGAGTCCTCTGGGGCCAACGTCCTGACTTTC. Translated, it gives CASSESSGANVLTF.

V and J are TRBV29-1 and TRBJ1-2; D remains ambiguous. The CDR3 totals 15 residues. Per the germline V gene, CDR1 is SQVTM and CDR2 is ANQGSEA. V was clipped by 0 bases and J by 4 bases, with 15 bases between them. This CDR3 reads CSVEEREIDFYGYTF. CDR3 in DNA: TGCAGCGTTGAAGAAAGGGAAATTGACTTCTATGGCTACACCTTC.